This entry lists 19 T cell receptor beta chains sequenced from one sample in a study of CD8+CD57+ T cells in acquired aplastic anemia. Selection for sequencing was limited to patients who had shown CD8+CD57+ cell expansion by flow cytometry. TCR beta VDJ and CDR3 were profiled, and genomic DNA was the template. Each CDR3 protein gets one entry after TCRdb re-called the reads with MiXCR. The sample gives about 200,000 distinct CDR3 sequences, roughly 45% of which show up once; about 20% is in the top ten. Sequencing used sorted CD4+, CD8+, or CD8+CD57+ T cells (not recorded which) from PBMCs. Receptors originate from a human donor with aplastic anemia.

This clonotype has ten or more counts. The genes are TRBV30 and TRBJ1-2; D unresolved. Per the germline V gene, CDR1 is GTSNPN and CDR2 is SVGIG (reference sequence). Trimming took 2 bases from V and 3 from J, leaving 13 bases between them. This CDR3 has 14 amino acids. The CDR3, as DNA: TGTGCCTGGAGTCCCGGGGTCGGATACTATGGCTACACCTTC. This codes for CAWSPGVGYYGYTF.

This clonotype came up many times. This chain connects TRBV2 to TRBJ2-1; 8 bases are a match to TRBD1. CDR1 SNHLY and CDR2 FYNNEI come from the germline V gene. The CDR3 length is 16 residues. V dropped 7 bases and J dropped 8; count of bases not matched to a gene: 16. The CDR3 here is CASTIYGTGTVDEQFF. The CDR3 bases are TGTGCCAGCACAATATACGGGACAGGTACAGTCGATGAGCAGTTCTTC.

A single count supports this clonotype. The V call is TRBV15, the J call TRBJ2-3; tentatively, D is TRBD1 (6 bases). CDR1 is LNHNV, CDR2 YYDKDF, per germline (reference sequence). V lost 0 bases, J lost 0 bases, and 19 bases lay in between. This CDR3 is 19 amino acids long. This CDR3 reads CATSRDRGIQGGSTDTQYF. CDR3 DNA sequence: TGTGCCACCAGCAGAGATCGAGGGATACAGGGCGGGAGCACAGATACGCAGTATTTT.

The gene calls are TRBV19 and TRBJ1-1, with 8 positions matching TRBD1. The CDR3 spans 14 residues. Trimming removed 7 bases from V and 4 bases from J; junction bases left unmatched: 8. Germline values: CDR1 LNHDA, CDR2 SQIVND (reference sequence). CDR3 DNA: TGTGCCAGTAAAGGGGACAGGTTTTTCACTGAAGCTTTCTTT. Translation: CASKGDRFFTEAFF.

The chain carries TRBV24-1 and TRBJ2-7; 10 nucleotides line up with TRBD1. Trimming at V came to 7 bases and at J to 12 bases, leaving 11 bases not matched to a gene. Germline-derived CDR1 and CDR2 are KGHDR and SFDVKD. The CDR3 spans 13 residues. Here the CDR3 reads CATSRDRGAFRYF. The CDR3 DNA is TGTGCCACCAGCCGGGACAGGGGCGCCTTTCGGTACTTC.

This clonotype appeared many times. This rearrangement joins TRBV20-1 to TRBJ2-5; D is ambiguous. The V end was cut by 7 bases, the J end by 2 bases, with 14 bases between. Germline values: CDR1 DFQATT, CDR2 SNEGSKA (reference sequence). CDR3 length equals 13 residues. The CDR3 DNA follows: TGCAGTGAGGGCAGAGGTTTGCAAGAGACCCAGTACTTC. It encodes CSEGRGLQETQYF.

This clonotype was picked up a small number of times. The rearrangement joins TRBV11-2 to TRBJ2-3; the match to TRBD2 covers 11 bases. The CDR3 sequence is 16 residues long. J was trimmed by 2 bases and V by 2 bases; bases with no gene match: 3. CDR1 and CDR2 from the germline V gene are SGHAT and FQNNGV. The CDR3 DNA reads TGTGCCAGCAGCTTAACTAGCGGGGGATCCACAGATACGCAGTATTTT. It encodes CASSLTSGGSTDTQYF.

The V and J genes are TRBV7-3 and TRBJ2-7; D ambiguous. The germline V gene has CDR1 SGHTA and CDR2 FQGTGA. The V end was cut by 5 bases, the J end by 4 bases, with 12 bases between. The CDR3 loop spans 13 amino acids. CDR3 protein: CASSLQRGYEQYV. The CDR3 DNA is TGTGCCAGCAGCCTCCAGCGAGGATACGAGCAGTACGTC.

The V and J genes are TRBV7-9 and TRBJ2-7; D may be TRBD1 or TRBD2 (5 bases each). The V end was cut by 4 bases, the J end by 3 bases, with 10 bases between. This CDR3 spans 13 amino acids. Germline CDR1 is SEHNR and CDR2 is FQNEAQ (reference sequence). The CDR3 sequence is CASSSRGNYEQYF. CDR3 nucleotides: TGTGCCAGCAGCTCGAGGGGCAACTACGAGCAGTACTTC.

CDR3: CASSLTGGQGKGNEQFF. DNA for the CDR3: TGTGCCAGCAGCTTAACAGGGGGACAGGGTAAGGGAAATGAGCAGTTCTTC. This rearrangement joins TRBV7-3 to TRBJ2-1, with TRBD1 matching 9 bases. J gave up 7 bases and V 0 bases, and 10 bases lay outside the gene matches. This CDR3 region has 17 residues. In germline, CDR1 is SGHTA, CDR2 FQGTGA.

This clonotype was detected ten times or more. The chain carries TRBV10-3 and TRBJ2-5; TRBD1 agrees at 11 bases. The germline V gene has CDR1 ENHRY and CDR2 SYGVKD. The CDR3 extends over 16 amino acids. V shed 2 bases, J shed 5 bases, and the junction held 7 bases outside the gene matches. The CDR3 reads CAISETRTGGRETQYF. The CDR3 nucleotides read TGTGCCATCAGTGAGACCCGGACAGGGGGCCGCGAGACCCAGTACTTC.

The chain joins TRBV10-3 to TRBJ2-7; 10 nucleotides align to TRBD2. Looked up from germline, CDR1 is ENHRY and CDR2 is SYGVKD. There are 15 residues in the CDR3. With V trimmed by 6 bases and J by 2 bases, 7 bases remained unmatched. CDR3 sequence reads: CAISRQRGGTYEQYV. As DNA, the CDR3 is TGTGCCATCAGCCGGCAGCGGGGGGGAACCTACGAGCAGTACGTC.

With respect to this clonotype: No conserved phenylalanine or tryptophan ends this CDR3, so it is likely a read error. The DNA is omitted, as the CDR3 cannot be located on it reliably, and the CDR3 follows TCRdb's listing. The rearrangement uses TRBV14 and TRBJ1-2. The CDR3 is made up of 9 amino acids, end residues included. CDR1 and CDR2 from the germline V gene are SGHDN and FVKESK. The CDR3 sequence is CASSQDRYG.

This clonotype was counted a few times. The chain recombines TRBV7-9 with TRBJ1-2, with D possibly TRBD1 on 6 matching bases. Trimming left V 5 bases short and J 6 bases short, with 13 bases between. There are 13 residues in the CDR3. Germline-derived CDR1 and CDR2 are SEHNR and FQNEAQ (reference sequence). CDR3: CASSVNEGDGYTF. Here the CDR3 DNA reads TGTGCCAGCAGCGTAAACGAGGGGGATGGCTACACCTTC.

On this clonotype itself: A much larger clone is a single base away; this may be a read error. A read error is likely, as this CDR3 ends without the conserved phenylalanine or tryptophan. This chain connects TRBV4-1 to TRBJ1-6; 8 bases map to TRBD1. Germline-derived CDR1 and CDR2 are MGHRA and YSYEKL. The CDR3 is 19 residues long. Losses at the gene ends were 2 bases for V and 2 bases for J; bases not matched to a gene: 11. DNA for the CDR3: TGCGCCAGCAGCCAACTAGCAGGGGGACAGGTCGCCTATAATTCACCCCTCCACTCT. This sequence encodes CASSQLAGGQVAYNSPLHS.

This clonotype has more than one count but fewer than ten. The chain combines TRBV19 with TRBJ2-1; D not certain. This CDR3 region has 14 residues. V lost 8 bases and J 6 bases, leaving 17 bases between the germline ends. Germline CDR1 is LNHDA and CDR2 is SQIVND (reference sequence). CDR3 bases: TGTGCCAGTTGCCTGAACACTCGGTGCAATGAGCAGTTCTTC. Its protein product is CASCLNTRCNEQFF.

The CDR3 nucleotides are TGTGCCAGTAGTATATCGGCAGGCCAGACCCAGTACTTC. Translated: CASSISAGQTQYF. The rearrangement links TRBV19 to TRBJ2-5; D remains unclear. There are 13 residues in the CDR3. The V end was cut by 2 bases, the J end by 6 bases, with 10 bases between. Germline assignment: CDR1 LNHDA and CDR2 SQIVND (reference sequence).

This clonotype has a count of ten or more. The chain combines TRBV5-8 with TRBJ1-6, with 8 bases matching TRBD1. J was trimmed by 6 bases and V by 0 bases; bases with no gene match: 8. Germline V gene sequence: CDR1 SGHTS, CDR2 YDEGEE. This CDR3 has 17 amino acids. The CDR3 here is CASSLGGQAAFNSPLHF. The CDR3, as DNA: TGTGCCAGCAGCTTGGGGGGACAGGCCGCTTTTAATTCACCCCTCCACTTT. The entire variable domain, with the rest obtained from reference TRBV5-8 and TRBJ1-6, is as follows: EAGVTQSPTHLIKTRGQQATLRCSPISGHTSVYWYQQALGLGLQFLLWYDEGEERNRGNFPPRFSGRQFPNYSSELNVNALELEDSALYLCASSLGGQAAFNSPLHFGNGTRLTVT.

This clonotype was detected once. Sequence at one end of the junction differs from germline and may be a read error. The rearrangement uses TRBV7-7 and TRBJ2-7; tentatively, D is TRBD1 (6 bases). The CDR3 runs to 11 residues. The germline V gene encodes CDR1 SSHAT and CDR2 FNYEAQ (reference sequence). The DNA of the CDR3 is TGTGCTAGCAGCTTATTGGGGGCCCAGTACTTC. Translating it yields CASSLLGAQYF.